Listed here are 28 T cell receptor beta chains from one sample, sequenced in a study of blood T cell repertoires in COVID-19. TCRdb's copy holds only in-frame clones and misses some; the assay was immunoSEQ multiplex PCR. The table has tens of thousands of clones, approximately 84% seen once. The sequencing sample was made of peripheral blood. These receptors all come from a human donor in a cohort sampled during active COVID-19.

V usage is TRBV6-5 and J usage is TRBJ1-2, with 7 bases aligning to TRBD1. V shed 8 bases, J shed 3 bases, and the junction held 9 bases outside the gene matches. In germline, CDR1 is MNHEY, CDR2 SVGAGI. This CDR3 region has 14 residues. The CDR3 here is CASGTGQADYGYTF. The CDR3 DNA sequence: TGTGCCAGCGGAACCGGACAGGCCGACTATGGCTACACCTTC.

The CDR3 sequence is CASSPSQTNYGYTF. In DNA form, the CDR3 reads TGCGCCAGCAGCCCGTCCCAGACTAACTATGGCTACACCTTC. V is TRBV4-3 and J is TRBJ1-2, with unresolved D. The CDR3 runs 14 residues. Germline V gene sequence: CDR1 LGHNA, CDR2 YSLEER. The V and J ends lost 4 bases and 0 bases respectively, with 9 bases between them.

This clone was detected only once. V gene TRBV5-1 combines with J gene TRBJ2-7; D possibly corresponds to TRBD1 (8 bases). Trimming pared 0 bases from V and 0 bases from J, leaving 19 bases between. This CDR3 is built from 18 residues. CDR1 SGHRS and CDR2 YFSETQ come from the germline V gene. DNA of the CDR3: TGCGCCAGCAGCTTGGGTCCACAGGGGGGGACGACCTCCTACGAGCAGTACTTC. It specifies CASSLGPQGGTTSYEQYF.

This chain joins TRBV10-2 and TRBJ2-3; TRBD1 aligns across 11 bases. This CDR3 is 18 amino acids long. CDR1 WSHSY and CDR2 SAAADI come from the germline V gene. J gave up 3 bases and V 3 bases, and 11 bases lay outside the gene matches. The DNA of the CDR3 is TGCGCCAGCAGTGATGAGGACAGGGGGCGATTGTGGACAGATACGCAGTATTTT. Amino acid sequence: CASSDEDRGRLWTDTQYF.

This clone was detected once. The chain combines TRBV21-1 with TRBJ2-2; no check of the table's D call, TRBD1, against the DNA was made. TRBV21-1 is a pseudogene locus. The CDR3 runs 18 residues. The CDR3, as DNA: TGTGCCAGCAGCCAAAGGGGTCGCGGACAGAGTTGCACCGGGGAGCTGTTTTTT. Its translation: CASSQRGRGQSCTGELFF.

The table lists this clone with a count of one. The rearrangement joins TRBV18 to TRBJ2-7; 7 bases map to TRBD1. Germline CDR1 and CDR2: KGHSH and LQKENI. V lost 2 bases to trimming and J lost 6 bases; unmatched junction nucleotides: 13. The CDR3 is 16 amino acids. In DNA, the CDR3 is TGTGCCAGCTCACCAAGAGAAAGGACAGGCGGCGCCGAGCAGTACTTC. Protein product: CASSPRERTGGAEQYF.

In nucleotides, the CDR3 is TGTGCCAGCAGTTACGCCGGGGGGGTTATCGGCAATGAGCAGTTCTTC. Residues: CASSYAGGVIGNEQFF. The V call is TRBV6-5, the J call TRBJ2-1; 8 nucleotides agree with TRBD2. Germline CDR1 reads MNHEY; CDR2 reads SVGAGI. The V segment lost 2 bases and the J segment 6 bases; nucleotides outside the gene matches: 9. The CDR3 sequence is 16 residues long.

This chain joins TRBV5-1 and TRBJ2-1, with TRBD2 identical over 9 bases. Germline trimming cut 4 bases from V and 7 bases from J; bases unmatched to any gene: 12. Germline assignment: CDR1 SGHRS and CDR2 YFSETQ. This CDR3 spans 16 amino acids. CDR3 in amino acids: CASSGGAGGGRNEQFF. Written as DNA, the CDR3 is TGCGCCAGCAGCGGGGGAGCGGGGGGCGGAAGGAATGAGCAGTTCTTC.

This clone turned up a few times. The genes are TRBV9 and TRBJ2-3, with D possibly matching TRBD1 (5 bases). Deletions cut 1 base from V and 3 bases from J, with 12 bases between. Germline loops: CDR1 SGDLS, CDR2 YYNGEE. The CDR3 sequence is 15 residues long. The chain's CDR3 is CASSVSPPGTDTQYF. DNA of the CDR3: TGTGCCAGCAGCGTATCACCGCCAGGGACAGATACGCAGTATTTT.

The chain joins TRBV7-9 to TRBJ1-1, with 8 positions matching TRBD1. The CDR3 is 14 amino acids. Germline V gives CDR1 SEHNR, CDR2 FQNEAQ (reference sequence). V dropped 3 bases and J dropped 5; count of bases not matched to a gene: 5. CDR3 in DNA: TGTGCCAGCAGCTTGGACAGGGACATTACTGAAGCTTTCTTT. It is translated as CASSLDRDITEAFF.

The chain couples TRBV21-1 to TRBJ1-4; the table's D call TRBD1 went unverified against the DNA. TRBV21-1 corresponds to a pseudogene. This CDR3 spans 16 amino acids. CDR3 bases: TGTGCCAGCAGCAAAAGAGCGACAGATAAACACGAAAAACTGTTTTTT. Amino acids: CASSKRATDKHEKLFF.

The CDR3 loop is CASSQDRWQGGEKLFF. The CDR3 DNA reads as TGTGCCAGCAGCCAAGATCGATGGCAGGGTGGAGAAAAACTGTTTTTT. V is TRBV4-2 and J is TRBJ1-4, with a tentative D call TRBD1 (5 bases). Deletions cut 0 bases from V and 8 bases from J, with 16 bases between. Germline CDR1 and CDR2: LGHNA and YNFKEQ. The CDR3 contains 16 residues.

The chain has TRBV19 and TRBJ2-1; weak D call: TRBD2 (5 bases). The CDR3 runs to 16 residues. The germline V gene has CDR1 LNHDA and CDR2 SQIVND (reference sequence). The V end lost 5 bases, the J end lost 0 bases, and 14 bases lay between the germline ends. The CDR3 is CASSQERKISYNEQFF. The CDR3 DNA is TGTGCCAGTAGTCAAGAGCGGAAAATCTCCTACAATGAGCAGTTCTTC.

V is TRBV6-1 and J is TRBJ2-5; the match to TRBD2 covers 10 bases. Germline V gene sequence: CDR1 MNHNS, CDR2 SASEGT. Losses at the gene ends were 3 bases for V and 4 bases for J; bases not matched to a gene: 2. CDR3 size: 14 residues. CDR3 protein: CASSDSGGLETQYF. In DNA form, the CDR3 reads TGTGCCAGCAGTGATAGCGGGGGGCTAGAGACCCAGTACTTC.

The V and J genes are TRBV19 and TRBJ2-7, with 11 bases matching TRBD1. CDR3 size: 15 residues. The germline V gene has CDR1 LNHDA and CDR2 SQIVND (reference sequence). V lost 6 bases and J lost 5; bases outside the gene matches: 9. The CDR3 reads CASSRRDRGSHEQYF. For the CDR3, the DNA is TGTGCCAGTAGCCGCCGGGACAGGGGGTCTCACGAGCAGTACTTC.

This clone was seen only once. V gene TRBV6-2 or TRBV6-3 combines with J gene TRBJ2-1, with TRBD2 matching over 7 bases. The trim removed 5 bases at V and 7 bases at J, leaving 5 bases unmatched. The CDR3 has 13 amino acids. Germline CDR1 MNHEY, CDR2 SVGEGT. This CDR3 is CASSNPAGNEQFF. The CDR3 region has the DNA TGTGCCAGCAGTAACCCAGCGGGGAATGAGCAGTTCTTC.

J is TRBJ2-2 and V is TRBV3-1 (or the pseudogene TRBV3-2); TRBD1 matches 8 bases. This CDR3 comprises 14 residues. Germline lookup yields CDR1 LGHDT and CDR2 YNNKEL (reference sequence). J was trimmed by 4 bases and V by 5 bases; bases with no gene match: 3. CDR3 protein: CASSRTGGTGELFF. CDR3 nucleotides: TGTGCCAGCAGCAGAACAGGGGGCACCGGGGAGCTGTTTTTT.

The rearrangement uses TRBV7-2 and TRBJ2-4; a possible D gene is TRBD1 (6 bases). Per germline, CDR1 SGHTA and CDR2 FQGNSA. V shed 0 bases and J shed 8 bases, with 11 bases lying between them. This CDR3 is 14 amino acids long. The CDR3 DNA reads TGTGCCAGCAGCTTAGCGGGGGCAAGGGACATTCAGTACTTC. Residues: CASSLAGARDIQYF.

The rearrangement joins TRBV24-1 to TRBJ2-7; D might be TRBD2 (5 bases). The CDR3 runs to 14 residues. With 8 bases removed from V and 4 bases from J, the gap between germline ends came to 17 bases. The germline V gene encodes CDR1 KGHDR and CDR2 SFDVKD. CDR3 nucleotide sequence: TGTGCCACCACCCGTCGGGGAGATATTTACGAGCAGTACTTC. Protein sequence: CATTRRGDIYEQYF.

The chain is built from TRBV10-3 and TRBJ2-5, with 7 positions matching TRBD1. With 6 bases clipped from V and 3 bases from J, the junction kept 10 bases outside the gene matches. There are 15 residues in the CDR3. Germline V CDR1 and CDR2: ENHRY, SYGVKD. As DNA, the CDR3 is TGTGCCATCAGCGGACAGGCAAGTAGGAAAGAGACCCAGTACTTC. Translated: CAISGQASRKETQYF.

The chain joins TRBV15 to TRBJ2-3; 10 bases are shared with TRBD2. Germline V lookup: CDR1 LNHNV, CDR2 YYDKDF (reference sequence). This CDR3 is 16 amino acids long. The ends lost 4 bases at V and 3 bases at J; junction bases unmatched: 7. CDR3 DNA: TGTGCCACCAGCAAGAGACTAGCGGGCGGGACAGATACGCAGTATTTT. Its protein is CATSKRLAGGTDTQYF.

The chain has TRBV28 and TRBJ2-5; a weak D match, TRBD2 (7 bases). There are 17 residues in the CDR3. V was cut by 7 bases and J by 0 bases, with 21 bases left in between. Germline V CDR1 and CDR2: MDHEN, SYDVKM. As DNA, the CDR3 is TGTGCCAGCACACTAACAGGGACTATACCCAACCAAGAGACCCAGTACTTC. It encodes CASTLTGTIPNQETQYF.

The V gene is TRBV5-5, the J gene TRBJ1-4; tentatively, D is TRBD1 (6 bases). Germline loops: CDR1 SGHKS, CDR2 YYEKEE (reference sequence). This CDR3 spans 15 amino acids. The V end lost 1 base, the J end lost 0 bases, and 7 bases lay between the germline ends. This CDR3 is CASSLTGSTNEKLFF. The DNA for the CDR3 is TGTGCCAGCAGCTTGACAGGGTCAACTAATGAAAAACTGTTTTTT.

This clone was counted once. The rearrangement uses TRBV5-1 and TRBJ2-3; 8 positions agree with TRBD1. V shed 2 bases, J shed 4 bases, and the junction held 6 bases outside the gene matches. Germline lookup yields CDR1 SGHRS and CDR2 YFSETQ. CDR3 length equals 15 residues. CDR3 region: CASSLRTGNSDTQYF. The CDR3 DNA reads TGCGCCAGCAGCTTAAGGACAGGGAATTCAGATACGCAGTATTTT.

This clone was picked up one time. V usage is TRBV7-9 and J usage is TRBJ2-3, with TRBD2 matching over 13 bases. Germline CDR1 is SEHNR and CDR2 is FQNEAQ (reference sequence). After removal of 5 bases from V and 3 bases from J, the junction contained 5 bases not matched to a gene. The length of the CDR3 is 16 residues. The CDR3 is CASSPPGLAGTDTQYF. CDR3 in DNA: TGTGCCAGCAGCCCACCGGGACTAGCGGGGACAGATACGCAGTATTTT.

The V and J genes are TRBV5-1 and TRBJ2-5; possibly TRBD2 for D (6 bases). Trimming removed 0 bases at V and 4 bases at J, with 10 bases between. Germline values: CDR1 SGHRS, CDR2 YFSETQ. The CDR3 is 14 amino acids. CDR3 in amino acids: CASSLERVGETQYF. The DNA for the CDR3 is TGCGCCAGCAGCTTGGAGCGGGTGGGAGAGACCCAGTACTTC.

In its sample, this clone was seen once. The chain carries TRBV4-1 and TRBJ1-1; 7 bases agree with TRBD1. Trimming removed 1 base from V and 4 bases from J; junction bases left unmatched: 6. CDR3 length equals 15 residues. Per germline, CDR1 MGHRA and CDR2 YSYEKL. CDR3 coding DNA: TGCGCCAGCAGCCAAGCTGGATCAGGGGGCACTGAAGCTTTCTTT. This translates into CASSQAGSGGTEAFF.

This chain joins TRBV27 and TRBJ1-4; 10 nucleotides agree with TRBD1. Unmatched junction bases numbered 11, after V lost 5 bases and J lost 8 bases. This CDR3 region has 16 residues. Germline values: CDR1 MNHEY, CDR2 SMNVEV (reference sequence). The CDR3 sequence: CASSPKTGGHGEKLFF. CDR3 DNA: TGTGCCAGCAGTCCAAAGACAGGGGGCCATGGGGAAAAACTGTTTTTT.